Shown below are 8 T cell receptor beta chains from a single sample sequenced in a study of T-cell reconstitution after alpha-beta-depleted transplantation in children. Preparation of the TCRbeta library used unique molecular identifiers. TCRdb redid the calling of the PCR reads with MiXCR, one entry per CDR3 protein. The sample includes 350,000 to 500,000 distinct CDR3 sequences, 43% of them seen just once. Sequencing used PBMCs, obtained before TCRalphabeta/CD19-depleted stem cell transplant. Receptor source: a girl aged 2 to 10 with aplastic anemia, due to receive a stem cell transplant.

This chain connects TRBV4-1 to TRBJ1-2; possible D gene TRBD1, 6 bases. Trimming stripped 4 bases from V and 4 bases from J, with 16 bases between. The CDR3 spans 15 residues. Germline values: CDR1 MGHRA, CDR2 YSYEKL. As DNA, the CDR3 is TGCGCCAGCAGCCCGCCCACAGGGAGACGCTATGGCTACACCTTC. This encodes CASSPPTGRRYGYTF.

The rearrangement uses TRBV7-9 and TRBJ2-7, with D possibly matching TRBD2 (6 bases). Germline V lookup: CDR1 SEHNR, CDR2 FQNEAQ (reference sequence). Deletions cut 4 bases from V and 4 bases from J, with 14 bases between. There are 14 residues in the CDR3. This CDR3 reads CASSSASGHYEQYF. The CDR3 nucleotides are TGTGCCAGCAGCTCGGCCAGCGGGCATTACGAGCAGTACTTC.

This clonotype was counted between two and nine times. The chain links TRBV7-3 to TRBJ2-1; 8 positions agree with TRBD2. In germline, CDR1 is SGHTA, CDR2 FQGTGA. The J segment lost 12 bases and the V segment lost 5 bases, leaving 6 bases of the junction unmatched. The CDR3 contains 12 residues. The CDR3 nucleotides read TGTGCCAGCAGCCCGGGACTAGTCGGGCAGTTCTTC. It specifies CASSPGLVGQFF.

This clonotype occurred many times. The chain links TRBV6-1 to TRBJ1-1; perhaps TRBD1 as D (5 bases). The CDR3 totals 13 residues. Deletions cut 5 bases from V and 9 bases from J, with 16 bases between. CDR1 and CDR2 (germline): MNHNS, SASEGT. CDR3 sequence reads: CASSRGALGKAFF. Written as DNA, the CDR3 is TGTGCCAGCAGTCGTGGGGCCTTGGGGAAAGCTTTCTTT.

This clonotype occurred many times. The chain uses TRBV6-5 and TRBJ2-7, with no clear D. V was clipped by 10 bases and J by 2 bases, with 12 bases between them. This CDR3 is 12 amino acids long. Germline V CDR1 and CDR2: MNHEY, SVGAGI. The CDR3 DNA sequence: TGTGCCACCCTTGGATCGGCCTACGAGCAGTACTTC. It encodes CATLGSAYEQYF.

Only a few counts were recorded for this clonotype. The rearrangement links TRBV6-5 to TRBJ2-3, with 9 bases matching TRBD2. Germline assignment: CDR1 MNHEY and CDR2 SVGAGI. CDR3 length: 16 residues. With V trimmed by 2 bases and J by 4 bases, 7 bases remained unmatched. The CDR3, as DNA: TGTGCCAGCAGTTACATGGCGGCTAGCGGGGCAGATACGCAGTATTTT. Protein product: CASSYMAASGADTQYF.

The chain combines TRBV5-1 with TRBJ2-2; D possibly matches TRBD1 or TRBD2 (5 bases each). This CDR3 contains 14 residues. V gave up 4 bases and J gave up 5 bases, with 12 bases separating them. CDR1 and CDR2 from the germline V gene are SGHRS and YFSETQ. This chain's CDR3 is CASSRTGTTGELFF. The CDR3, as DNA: TGCGCCAGCAGCAGAACGGGGACGACCGGGGAGCTGTTTTTT.

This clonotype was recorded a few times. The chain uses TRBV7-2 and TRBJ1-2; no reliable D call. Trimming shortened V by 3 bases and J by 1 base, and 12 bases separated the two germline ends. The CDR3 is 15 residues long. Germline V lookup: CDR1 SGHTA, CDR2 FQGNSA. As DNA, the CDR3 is TGTGCCAGCAGCTTGGAATCTCAGAGTAACTATGGCTACACCTTC. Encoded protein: CASSLESQSNYGYTF.